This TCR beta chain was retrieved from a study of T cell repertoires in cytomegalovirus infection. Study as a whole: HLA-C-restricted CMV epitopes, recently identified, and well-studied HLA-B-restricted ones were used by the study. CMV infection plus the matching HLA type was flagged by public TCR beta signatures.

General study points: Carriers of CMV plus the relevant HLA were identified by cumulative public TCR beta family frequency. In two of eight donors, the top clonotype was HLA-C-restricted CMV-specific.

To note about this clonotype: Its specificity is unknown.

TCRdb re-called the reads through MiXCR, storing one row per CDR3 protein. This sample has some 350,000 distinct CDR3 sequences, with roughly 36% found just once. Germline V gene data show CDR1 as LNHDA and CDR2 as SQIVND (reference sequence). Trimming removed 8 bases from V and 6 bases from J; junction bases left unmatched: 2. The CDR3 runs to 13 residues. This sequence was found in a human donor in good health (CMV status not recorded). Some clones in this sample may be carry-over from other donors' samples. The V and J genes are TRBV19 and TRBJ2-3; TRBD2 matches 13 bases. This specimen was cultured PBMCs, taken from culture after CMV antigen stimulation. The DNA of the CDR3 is TGTGCCAGTCGGACTAGCGGGAGTGATACGCAGTATTTT. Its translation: CASRTSGSDTQYF.